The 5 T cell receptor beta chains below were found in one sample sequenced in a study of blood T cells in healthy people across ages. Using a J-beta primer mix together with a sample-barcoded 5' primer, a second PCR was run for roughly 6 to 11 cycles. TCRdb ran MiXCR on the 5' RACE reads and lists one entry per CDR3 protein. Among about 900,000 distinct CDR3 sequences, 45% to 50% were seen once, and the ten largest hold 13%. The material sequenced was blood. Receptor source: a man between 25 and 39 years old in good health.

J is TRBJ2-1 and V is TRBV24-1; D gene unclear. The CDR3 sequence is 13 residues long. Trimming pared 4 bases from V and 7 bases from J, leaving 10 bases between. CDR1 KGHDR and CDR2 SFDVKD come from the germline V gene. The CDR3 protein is CATSDAVANEQFF. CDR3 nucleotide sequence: TGTGCCACCAGTGACGCGGTAGCAAATGAGCAGTTCTTC.

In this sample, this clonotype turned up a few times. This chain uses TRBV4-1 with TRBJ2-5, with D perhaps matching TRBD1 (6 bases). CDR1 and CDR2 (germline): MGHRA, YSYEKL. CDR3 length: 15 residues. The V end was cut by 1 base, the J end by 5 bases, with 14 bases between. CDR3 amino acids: CASSQAWGQRETQYF. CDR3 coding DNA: TGCGCCAGCAGCCAAGCTTGGGGGCAACGCGAGACCCAGTACTTC.

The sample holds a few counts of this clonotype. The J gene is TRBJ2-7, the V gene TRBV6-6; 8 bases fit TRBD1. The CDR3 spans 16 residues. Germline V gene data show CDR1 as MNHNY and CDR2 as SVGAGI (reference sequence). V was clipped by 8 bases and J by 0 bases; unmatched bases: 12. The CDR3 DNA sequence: TGTGCCAGCGAAAGACAGGGGCCCTCCAGCTCCTACGAGCAGTACTTC. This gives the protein CASERQGPSSSYEQYF.

CDR3 DNA sequence: TGCAGCGTTGATCCCGTGAGGGGACAGGCCATATACAATGAGCAGTTCTTC. Its translation is CSVDPVRGQAIYNEQFF. This chain uses TRBV29-1 with TRBJ2-1; 8 bases align to TRBD1. Germline V gene lookup returns CDR1 SQVTM and CDR2 ANQGSEA. This CDR3 region has 17 residues. After removal of 3 bases from V and 4 bases from J, the junction contained 14 bases not matched to a gene.

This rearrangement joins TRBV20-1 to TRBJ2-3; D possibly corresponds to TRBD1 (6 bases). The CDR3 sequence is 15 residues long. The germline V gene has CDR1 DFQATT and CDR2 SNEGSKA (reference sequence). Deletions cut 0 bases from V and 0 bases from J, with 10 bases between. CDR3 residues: CSARETGSSTDTQYF. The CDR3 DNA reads TGCAGTGCTAGAGAGACAGGATCAAGCACAGATACGCAGTATTTT.